This T cell receptor beta chain was identified in a study of shared clonotypes between healthy human individuals. Study conclusions and caveats: It was anticipated that sequencing depth would influence how many clonotypes donors shared.

The CDR3 runs 15 residues. After removal of 2 bases from V and 10 bases from J, the junction contained 6 bases not matched to a gene. Germline CDR1 and CDR2: LGHNA and YNFKEQ. Concerning this clone itself: Its antigen is not identified.

Only in-frame clones appear in the TCRdb table, and some are missing; sequencing was by immunoSEQ multiplex PCR. The sample lists over 2 million clones; roughly 94% were seen once. CD8 cells regarded as naive lacked CD45RO, were positively chosen for CCR7, and omitted terminally differentiated effector memory CD45RA+ cells. The rearrangement uses TRBV4-2 and TRBJ1-6; 9 bases fit TRBD1. The clonotype comes from a man aged 18 to 30 in good health. Specimen: naive CD8+ T cells sorted from blood. For the CDR3, the DNA is TGTGCCAGCAGCCAACCGGGACAGGGAAGCTCACCCCTCCACTTT. Translation: CASSQPGQGSSPLHF.